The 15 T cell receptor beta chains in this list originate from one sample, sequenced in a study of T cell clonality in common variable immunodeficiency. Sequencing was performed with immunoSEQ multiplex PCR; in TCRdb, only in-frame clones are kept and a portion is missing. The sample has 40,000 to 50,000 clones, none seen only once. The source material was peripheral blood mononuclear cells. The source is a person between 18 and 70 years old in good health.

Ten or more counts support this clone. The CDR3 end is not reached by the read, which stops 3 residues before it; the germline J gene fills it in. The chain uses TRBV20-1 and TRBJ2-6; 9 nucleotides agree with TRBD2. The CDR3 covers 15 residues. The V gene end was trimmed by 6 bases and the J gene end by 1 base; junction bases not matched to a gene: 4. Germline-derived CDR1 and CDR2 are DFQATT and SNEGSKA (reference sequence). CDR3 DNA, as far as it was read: TGCAGTGCCTTCGCGGGAGGGTCTGGGGCCAACGTC. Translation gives CSAFAGGSGANV. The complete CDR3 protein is CSAFAGGSGANVLTF.

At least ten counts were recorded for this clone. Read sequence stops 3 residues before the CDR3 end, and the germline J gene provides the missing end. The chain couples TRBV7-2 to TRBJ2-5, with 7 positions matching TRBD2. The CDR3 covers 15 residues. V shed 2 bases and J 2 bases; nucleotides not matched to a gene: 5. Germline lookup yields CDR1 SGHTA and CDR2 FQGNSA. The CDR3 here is CASSLWGGEQETQYF. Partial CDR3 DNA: TGTGCCAGCAGCTTATGGGGGGGAGAACAAGAGACC.

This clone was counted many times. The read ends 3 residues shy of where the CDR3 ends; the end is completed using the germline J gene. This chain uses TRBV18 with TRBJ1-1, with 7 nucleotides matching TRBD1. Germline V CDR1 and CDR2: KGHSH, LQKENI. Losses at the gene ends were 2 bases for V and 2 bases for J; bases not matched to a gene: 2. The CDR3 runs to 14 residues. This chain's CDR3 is CASSPDRVNTEAFF. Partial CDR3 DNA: TGTGCCAGCTCACCAGACAGGGTTAACACTGAA.

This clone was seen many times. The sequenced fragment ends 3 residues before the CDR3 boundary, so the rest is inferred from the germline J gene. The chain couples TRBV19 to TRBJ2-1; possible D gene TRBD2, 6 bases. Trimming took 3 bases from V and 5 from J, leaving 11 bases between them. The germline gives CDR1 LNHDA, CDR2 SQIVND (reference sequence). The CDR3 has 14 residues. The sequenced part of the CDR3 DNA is TGTGCCAGTAGTATGGCTAGCGCGGACAATGAG. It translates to CASSMASADNE. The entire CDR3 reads CASSMASADNEQFF.

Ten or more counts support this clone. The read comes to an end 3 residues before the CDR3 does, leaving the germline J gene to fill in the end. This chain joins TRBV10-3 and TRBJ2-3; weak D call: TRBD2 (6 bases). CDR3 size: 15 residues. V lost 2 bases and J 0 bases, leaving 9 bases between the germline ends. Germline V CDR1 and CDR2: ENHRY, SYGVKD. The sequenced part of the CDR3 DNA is TGTGCCATCAGTGAGGACGGGACTAGCACAGATACG. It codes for CAISEDGTSTDT. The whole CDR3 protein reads CAISEDGTSTDTQYF.

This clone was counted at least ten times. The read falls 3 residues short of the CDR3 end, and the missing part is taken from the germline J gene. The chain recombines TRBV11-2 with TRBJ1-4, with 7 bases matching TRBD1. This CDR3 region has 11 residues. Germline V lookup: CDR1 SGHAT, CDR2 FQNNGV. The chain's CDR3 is CASSLGTELFF. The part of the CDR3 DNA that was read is TGTGCCAGCAGTTTGGGGACAGAA.

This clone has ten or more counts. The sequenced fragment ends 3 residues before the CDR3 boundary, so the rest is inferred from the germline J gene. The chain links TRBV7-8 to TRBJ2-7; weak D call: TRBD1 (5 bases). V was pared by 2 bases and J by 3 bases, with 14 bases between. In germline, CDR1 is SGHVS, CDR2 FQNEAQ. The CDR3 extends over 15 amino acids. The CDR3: CASSLMSIGDYEQYF. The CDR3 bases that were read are TGTGCCAGCAGCTTAATGAGCATAGGGGACTACGAG.

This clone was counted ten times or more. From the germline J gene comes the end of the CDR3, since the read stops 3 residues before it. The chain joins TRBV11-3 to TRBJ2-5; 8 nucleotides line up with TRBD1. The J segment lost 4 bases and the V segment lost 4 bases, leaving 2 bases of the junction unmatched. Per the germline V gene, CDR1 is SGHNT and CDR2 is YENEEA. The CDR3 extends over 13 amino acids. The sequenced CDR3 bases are TGTGCCAGCAGCTCAGGGGGCAGAGAGACC. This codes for CASSSGGRET. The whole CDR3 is CASSSGGRETQYF.

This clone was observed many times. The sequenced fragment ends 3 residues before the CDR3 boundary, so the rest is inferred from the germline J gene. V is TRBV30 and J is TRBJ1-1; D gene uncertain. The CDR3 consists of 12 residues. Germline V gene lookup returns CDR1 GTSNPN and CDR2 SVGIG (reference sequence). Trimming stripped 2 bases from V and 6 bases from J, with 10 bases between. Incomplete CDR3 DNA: TGTGCCTGGAGTCACCGCGGCGCTGAA. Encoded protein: CAWSHRGAE. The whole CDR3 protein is CAWSHRGAEAFF.

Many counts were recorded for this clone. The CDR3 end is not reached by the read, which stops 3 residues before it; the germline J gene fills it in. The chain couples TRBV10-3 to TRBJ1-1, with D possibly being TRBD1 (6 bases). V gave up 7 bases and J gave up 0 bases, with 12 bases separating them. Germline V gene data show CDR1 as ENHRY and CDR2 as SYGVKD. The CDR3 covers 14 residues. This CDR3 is CAITRDTLNTEAFF. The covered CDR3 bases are TGTGCCATCACTCGGGACACCTTGAACACTGAA.

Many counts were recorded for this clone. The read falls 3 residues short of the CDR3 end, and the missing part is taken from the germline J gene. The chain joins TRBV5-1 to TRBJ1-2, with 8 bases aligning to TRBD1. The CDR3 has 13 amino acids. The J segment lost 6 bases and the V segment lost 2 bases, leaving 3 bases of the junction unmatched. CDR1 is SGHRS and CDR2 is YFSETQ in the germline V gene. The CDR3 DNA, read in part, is TGCGCCAGCAGCTTTCAGGGGGCGGATGGC. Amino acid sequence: CASSFQGADG. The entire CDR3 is CASSFQGADGYTF.

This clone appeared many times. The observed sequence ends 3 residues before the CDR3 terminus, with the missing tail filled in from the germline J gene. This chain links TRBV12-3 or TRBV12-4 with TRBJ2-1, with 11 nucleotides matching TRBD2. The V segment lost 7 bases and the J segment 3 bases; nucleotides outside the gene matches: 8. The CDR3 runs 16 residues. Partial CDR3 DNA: TGTGCCAGCACCCCCCATCTAGCGGGAGGCTACAATGAG. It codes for CASTPHLAGGYNE. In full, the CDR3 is CASTPHLAGGYNEQFF.

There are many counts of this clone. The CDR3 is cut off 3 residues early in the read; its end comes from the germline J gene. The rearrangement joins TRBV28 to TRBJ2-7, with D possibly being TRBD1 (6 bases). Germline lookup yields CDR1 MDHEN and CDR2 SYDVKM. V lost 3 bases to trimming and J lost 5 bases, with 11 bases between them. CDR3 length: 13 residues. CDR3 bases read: TGTGCCAGCAGTTTCTGGACAGAGAACGAG. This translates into CASSFWTENE. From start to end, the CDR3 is CASSFWTENEQYF.

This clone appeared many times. The chain's CDR3 is CASSPLSGGTYNEQFF. The part of the CDR3 DNA that was read is TGTGCCAGCAGTCCCCTTAGCGGGGGGACCTACAATGAG. The chain is built from TRBV6-2 or TRBV6-3 and TRBJ2-1, with 10 bases that match TRBD2. The read terminates 3 residues ahead of where the CDR3 ends, so the germline J gene completes it. CDR1 is MNHEY, CDR2 SVGEGT, per germline. With V trimmed by 5 bases and J by 2 bases, 6 bases remained unmatched. The CDR3 consists of 16 residues.

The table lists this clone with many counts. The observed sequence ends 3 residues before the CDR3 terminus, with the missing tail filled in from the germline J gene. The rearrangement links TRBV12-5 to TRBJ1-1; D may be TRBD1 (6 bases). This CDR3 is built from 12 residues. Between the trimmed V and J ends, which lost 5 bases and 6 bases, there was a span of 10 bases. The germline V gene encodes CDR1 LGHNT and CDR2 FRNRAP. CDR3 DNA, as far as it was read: TGTGCTAGTGGTCAGGGGTTCGCTGAA. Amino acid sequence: CASGQGFAE. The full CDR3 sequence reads CASGQGFAEAFF.